This T cell receptor beta chain was recovered during a study of blood T cells in healthy people across ages. The use of a sample-barcoded 5' primer and a J-beta primer mix characterized a second PCR of roughly 6 to 11 cycles. A single record per CDR3 protein comes from TCRdb applying MiXCR to the 5' RACE reads. The data contain roughly 1,800,000 distinct CDR3 sequences, roughly 49% of them seen just once; the ten biggest clones take up around 2.1%. CDR3 length: 16 residues. Trimming at V came to 5 bases and at J to 1 base, leaving 10 bases not matched to a gene. J is TRBJ2-5 and V is TRBV12-3 or TRBV12-4; TRBD1 aligns across 7 bases. Sequencing used blood. This receptor was identified in a woman between 40 and 50 years old in good health. The CDR3 nucleotides read TGTGCCAGCAGTCAACTCAGGGGGAACTTCCAAGAGACCCAGTACTTC. Translation gives CASSQLRGNFQETQYF.